Listed here is a single TCR beta chain. These data are taken from a study of T cell responses to AZD1222 COVID-19 vaccine. Produced via immunoSEQ multiplex PCR; TCRdb's table is partial and in-frame only. Found here are some 120,000 clones, 87% of them singletons; the top ten hold roughly 1.5%. The CDR3 length is 12 residues. Per the germline V gene, CDR1 is SGHNT and CDR2 is YENEEA. V shed 5 bases and J shed 1 base, with 5 bases lying between them. The specimen comprised peripheral blood, sampled on day 0 of AZD1222 vaccination. The genes are TRBV11-3 and TRBJ1-1; D call uncertain. This TCR derives from an adult in good health. CDR3 sequence reads: CASSDSNTEAFF. CDR3 sequence (DNA): TGTGCCAGCAGCGATTCGAACACTGAAGCTTTCTTT. The whole variable domain, filled in from reference TRBV11-3 and TRBJ1-1, reads EAGVVQSPRYKIIEKKQPVAFWCNPISGHNTLYWYLQNLGQGPELLIRYENEEAVDDSQLPKDRFSAERLKGVDSTLKIQPAELGDSAVYLCASSDSNTEAFFGQGTRLTVV.